The rows below give T cell receptor beta chains drawn from one sample of a study of technical replicates of blood from several donors. Some clones are missing from TCRdb's copy, which holds only in-frame ones; the method was immunoSEQ multiplex PCR. In the table there are some 90,000 clones, approximately 95% of which are singletons. The source material was T cells isolated from PBMCs. Every receptor here comes from a human donor in good health. Each CDR3 is given with its conserved first and last residue. D genes are given only for firm matches. Expanded clones get a size class; other rows say once, few or many, or leave the size out.

. . TRBJ2-7 TRBV11-3 TGTGCCAGCAGCCCCTCTCCGGGTAGCGAGCAGTACTTC CASSPSPGSEQYF
. . TRBJ2-3 TRBV7-2 TGTGCCAGCAGCAGCGGGTACGGTAGCACAGATACGCAGTATTTT CASSSGYGSTDTQYF
. TRBD2 TRBJ2-1 TRBV28 TGTGCCAGCAGTTTAGGGGCAGCGGGGCCCCTGTACAATGAGCAGTTCTTC CASSLGAAGPLYNEQFF
. . TRBJ2-1 TRBV7-9 TGTGCCAGCAGTTTTCAAAATAGTGAGCAGTTCTTC CASSFQNSEQFF
. TRBD1 TRBJ2-7 TRBV4-3 TGCGCCAGCAGCCCTTTCGGGGACAGGGCAAACGAGCAGTACTTC CASSPFGDRANEQYF
. TRBD2 TRBJ2-1 TRBV4-3 TGCGCCAGCAGCCCTGGGACTAGAATAACGGGTGAGCAGTTCTTC CASSPGTRITGEQFF
. . TRBJ2-5 TRBV6-5 TGTGCCAGCAGCCTTACAGGCCCCCAAGAGACCCAGTACTTC CASSLTGPQETQYF
. TRBD2 TRBJ2-3 TRBV4-3 TGCGCCAGCAGCCAAGATACGGCTAGCGGGAGAACAGATACGCAGTATTTT CASSQDTASGRTDTQYF
. TRBD2 TRBJ2-1 TRBV11-2 TGTGCCAGCAGCTTGGGGACTAGCGGGGTGTACAATGAGCAGTTCTTC CASSLGTSGVYNEQFF
. . TRBJ1-2 TRBV6-5 TGTGCCAGCAGTTACTCGAATCCGGGAATGGGTGGCTACACCTTC CASSYSNPGMGGYTF
. . TRBJ1-2 TRBV7-3 TGTGCCAGCAGCTTTGACAGTGGCCTCTATGGCTACACCTTC CASSFDSGLYGYTF
. TRBD2 TRBJ2-7 TRBV9 TGTGCCAGCAGCCCCTATTGGACTAGCACCTACGAGCAGTACTTC CASSPYWTSTYEQYF
. TRBD1 TRBJ2-7 TRBV7-4 TGTGCCAGCAGCTTTTATTCGCGGACAGGGGACTACGAGCAGTACTTC CASSFYSRTGDYEQYF
. TRBD2 TRBJ2-3 TRBV9 TGTGCCAGCAGCACTGGACTAGCGGGACGCACAGATACGCAGTATTTT CASSTGLAGRTDTQYF
. . TRBJ2-1 TRBV30 TGTGCCTGGAGTAAGGGGACCTACAATGAGCAGTTCTTC CAWSKGTYNEQFF
. TRBD1 TRBJ1-2 TRBV30 TGTGCCTGGATTGGACAGGGCGTCTATGGCTACACCTTC CAWIGQGVYGYTF
. . TRBJ2-2 TRBV28 TGTGCCAGCAGTTCCCCGGGCACCGGGGAGCTGTTTTTT CASSSPGTGELFF
. TRBD2 TRBJ2-1 TRBV7-9 TGTGCCAGCAGCGTACCGGGACTAACCTACAATGAGCAGTTCTTC CASSVPGLTYNEQFF
. . TRBJ2-6 TRBV15 TGTGCCACCAGCAGATCCAACTACAGGGCCTCTGGGGCCAACGTCCTGACTTTC CATSRSNYRASGANVLTF
. . TRBJ1-1 TRBV12-5 TGTGCTAGTGGACAGGGTAAGAACCGAATCACTGAAGCTTTCTTT CASGQGKNRITEAFF
. . TRBJ2-1 TRBV25-1 TGTGCCAGCAGTGGCAGGGTGGGATCCAATGAGCAGTTCTTC CASSGRVGSNEQFF
. TRBD2 TRBJ2-1 TRBV27 TGTGCCAGCAGTTTAGCGGGAGGGCAGAGGAACAATGAGCAGTTCTTC CASSLAGGQRNNEQFF
. . TRBJ1-4 TRBV19 TGTGCCAGTAGTATAGACATCGGGGAAAAACTGTTTTTT CASSIDIGEKLFF
. . TRBJ2-3 TRBV6-5 TGTGCCAGCAGGCCGGGACTGGCCACAGATACGCAGTATTTT CASRPGLATDTQYF
. . TRBJ1-5 TRBV28 TGTGCCAGCAGTTGGGGGGATTATAGCAATCAGCCCCAGCATTTT CASSWGDYSNQPQHF
. . TRBJ1-1 TRBV4-2 TGTGCCAGCAGCCAAAGCCGCTTTAGGAACACTGAAGCTTTCTTT CASSQSRFRNTEAFF
. . TRBJ1-1 TRBV4-1 TGCGCCAGCAGCCAAGAAATAACGACATCCGAACGCGCTTTCTTT CASSQEITTSERAFF
once TRBD2 TRBJ2-7 TRBV13 TGTGCCAGCAGCGGGGGACTAGCGGGGCTGGAGCAGTACTTC CASSGGLAGLEQYF
. TRBD2 TRBJ2-1 TRBV19 TGTGCCAGTAGTATAGATCCCCTAGCGGGAGAGGGAGATGAGCAGTTCTTC CASSIDPLAGEGDEQFF
. TRBD2 TRBJ2-1 TRBV30 TGTGCCTTGGTACCGGGACTAGGGAGGTACAATGAGCAGTTCTTC CALVPGLGRYNEQFF
. . TRBJ2-5 TRBV14 TGTGCCAGCAGCCAAGCCTTCAAAGAGGAGACCCAGTACTTC CASSQAFKEETQYF
. . TRBJ1-1 TRBV5-1 TGCGCCAGCAGCTTAAATGGGGGACTCCAGAACACTGAAGCTTTCTTT CASSLNGGLQNTEAFF
. TRBD1 TRBJ1-2 TRBV6-5 TGTGCCAGCAGTTACCGCGAGGGGGCCGGTGGCTACACCTTC CASSYREGAGGYTF
once . TRBJ1-1 TRBV11-3 TGTGCCAGCAGCTTTTGGGGAGAGAACACTGAAGCTTTCTTT CASSFWGENTEAFF
once . TRBJ1-4 TRBV6-5 TGTGCCAGCCTCGGCGGAGGAGAAAAACTGTTTTTT CASLGGGEKLFF
. . TRBJ2-1 TRBV6-6 TGTGCCAGCAGTTATGTCGGGAAGGAGCAGTTCTTC CASSYVGKEQFF
. TRBD1 TRBJ2-2 TRBV5-4 TGTGCCAGCAGCGAGGTCCCAGGGGGTAGCGGGGAGCTGTTTTTT CASSEVPGGSGELFF
. . TRBJ2-5 TRBV11-2 TGTGCCAGCAGGCCCGCGGGAGAGACCCAGTACTTC CASRPAGETQYF
. TRBD1 TRBJ2-2 TRBV7-3 TGTGCCAGCAGCTTAACCGGACAGGGAAGGACCGGGGAGCTGTTTTTT CASSLTGQGRTGELFF
. TRBD1 TRBJ1-5 TRBV6-5 TGTGCCAGCAGTTGGGACAGGTTTCAGCCCCAGCATTTT CASSWDRFQPQHF
. TRBD1 TRBJ1-1 TRBV9 TGTGCCAGCAGCGCCACCGGGACAGGGAGGCCTGAAGCTTTCTTT CASSATGTGRPEAFF
. . TRBJ2-1 TRBV14 TGTGCCAGCAGCCTAGTGTGGGAGCAGTTCTTC CASSLVWEQFF
once . TRBJ1-3 TRBV7-2 TGTGCCAGCAGCTTAGCCTTACAGGGTTTAAGGGGAAACACCATATATTTT CASSLALQGLRGNTIYF
. TRBD2 TRBJ2-5 TRBV14 TGTGCCAGCAGCCAAGATAGGCTAGCGGGAGAGACCCAGTACTTC CASSQDRLAGETQYF
once TRBD2 TRBJ2-3 TRBV29-1 TGCAGCGTTCATAGCGGGATCGGCACAGATACGCAGTATTTT CSVHSGIGTDTQYF
. TRBD1 TRBJ2-3 TRBV6-5 TGTGCCAGCAGTGAAGACAGGGGTGATACGCAGTATTTT CASSEDRGDTQYF
. . TRBJ1-3 TRBV6-1 TGTGCCAGCAGTGGAGGACAGACCCGAGGTGGAAACACCATATATTTT CASSGGQTRGGNTIYF
once . TRBJ2-7 TRBV2 TGTGCCAGCAGTGATAGAACAGGGTTAGGGAAGCAGTACTTC CASSDRTGLGKQYF
. . TRBJ1-1 TRBV19 TGTGCCAGTAGTATTCAGGGGTTGAACACTGAAGCTTTCTTT CASSIQGLNTEAFF
once . TRBJ2-1 TRBV29-1 TGCAGCGTTGAAGGGGAGCCTAACGAGCAGTTCTTC CSVEGEPNEQFF
. . TRBJ2-3 TRBV7-2 TGTGCCAGCAGCCCGCTCCGCGGCAGCACAGATACGCAGTATTTT CASSPLRGSTDTQYF
. TRBD1 TRBJ2-5 TRBV29-1 TGCAGCGTTGAGCCAGACAGGGGTCACCAAGAGACCCAGTACTTC CSVEPDRGHQETQYF
. . TRBJ2-7 TRBV28 TGTGCCAGCAGTTTTTGGGACACAAACTACGAGCAGTACTTC CASSFWDTNYEQYF
. TRBD1 TRBJ2-7 TRBV9 TGTGCCAGCTCGTCTTACGGACAGGGGAACCCCGAGCAGTACTTC CASSSYGQGNPEQYF